The present T cell receptor beta chain was sequenced within a study of identical twins. TCRdb independently ran MiXCR on the 5' RACE reads; one entry per CDR3 protein. The sample carries 700,000 or so distinct CDR3 sequences, over 8.5% recorded once. Germline assignment: CDR1 ENHRY and CDR2 SYGVKD. The CDR3 spans 14 residues. V gave up 6 bases and J gave up 8 bases, with 17 bases separating them. This clonotype has a handful of counts. The antigen remains undetermined. Study results and caveats: In cord blood, abundant beta clonotypes had fewer insertions; memory showed no trend.

The same sample was also studied in work on yellow fever vaccine responses in identical twins.

J is TRBJ2-1 and V is TRBV10-3; tentatively, D is TRBD1 (5 bases). Sequencing was carried out using PBMCs. The TCR originated in a young woman in good health. The CDR3 nucleotides read TGTGCCATCAGAACACACGACCCACAGGATGAGCAGTTCTTC. Amino acid sequence: CAIRTHDPQDEQFF.